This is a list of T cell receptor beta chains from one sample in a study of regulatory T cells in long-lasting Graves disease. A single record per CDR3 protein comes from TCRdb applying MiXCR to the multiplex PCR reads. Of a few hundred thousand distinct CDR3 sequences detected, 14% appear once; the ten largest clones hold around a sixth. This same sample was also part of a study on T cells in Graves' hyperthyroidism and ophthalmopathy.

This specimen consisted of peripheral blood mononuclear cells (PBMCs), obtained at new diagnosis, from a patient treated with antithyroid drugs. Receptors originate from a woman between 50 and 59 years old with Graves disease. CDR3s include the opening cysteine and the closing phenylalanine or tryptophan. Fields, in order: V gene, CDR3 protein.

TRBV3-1	CASSRQGEAFF
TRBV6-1	CASNLPRTGHTEAFF
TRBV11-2	CASSPTRGLAGYEQYF
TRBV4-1	CASSQATGGGGNTIYF
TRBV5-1	CASSLTDGFNQPQHF
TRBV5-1	CASSLVDRGAFF
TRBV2	CASRRRDPNTEAFF
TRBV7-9	CASSAGWPTEAFF
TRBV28	CASSLRLEGLDIQYF
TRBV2	CASSAGTVNTEAFF
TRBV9	CASSSTSEGYEQYF
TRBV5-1	CASSLGVLSGPYSEQFF
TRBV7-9	CASSLRGPSNTGELFF
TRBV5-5	CASSLYRANEQFF
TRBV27	CASSLGGHGETQYF
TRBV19	CASSTRDSLSIYGYTF
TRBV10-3	CAIKATAMNTEAFF
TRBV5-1	CASSLASGLADAQYF
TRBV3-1	CASSQGDPSYGCTF
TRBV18	CASSPPGTGGEDIQYF
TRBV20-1	CSARRSDYNEQFF
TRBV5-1	CASSLPRLGSSYEQYF
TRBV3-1	CASSLMTGPDQPQHF